These 15 T cell receptor beta chains were all obtained from the same sample, sequenced in a study of post-analysis software for immune sequencing data. Overall study results and limits: Five TRBV segments, TRBV5-6, TRBV5-1 and TRBV20-1 among them, were found more frequent in patients than controls.

Incorporated into the TCR beta cDNA libraries were unique molecular identifiers, which served to reduce PCR and sequencing biases. TCRdb independently ran MiXCR on the PCR reads; one entry per CDR3 protein. The sample carries about 460,000 distinct CDR3 sequences, 45% recorded once. These receptors are not linked to any known antigen. Sequenced: blood. Source of these receptors: a girl aged 5 to 17 with multiple sclerosis.

The genes are TRBV27 and TRBJ1-4, with D perhaps TRBD1 (6 bases). Germline V CDR1 and CDR2: MNHEY, SMNVEV (reference sequence). The CDR3 is 14 residues long. Trimming stripped 5 bases from V and 8 bases from J, with 15 bases between. CDR3 sequence: CASSRDIESEKLFF. The DNA of the CDR3 is TGTGCCAGCAGTCGGGACATTGAGTCGGAAAAACTGTTTTTT.

The chain recombines TRBV25-1 with TRBJ2-4, with D tentatively TRBD1 or TRBD2 (7 bases each). Matching the DNA end better, TRBJ2-5 makes the J call doubtful. The germline gives CDR1 MGHDK, CDR2 SYGVNS. This CDR3 is 15 amino acids long. The CDR3, as DNA: TGTGCCAGCAGTTTACGGACAGGCGGGGGAGAGACCCAGTACTTC. It yields the protein CASSLRTGGGETQYF.

V gene TRBV5-1 combines with J gene TRBJ2-1; 8 bases match TRBD1. With V trimmed by 3 bases and J by 8 bases, 10 bases remained unmatched. The germline gives CDR1 SGHRS, CDR2 YFSETQ. This CDR3 contains 15 residues. CDR3 in amino acids: CASSSDRGQVDEQFF. The CDR3 DNA is TGCGCCAGCAGCTCCGACAGGGGACAAGTTGATGAGCAGTTCTTC.

In the case of this clonotype: This may come from a read error, since a much larger clone is one base off. V and J are TRBV11-2 and TRBJ2-1; perhaps TRBD2 as D (6 bases). Trimming took off 1 base at V and 7 bases at J, with 8 bases between the two ends. The CDR3 is 13 amino acids. Germline lookup yields CDR1 SGHAT and CDR2 FQNNGV. Here the CDR3 DNA reads TGTGCCAGCAGCTTAGGGGGGGAGAATGAGCAGTTCTTC. This sequence encodes CASSLGGENEQFF.

This clonotype appeared once. The V call is TRBV12-3 or TRBV12-4, the J call TRBJ2-3; no reliable D call. This CDR3 has 15 amino acids. Trimming shortened V by 3 bases and J by 1 base, and 11 bases separated the two germline ends. The CDR3 DNA reads TGTGCCAGCAGTTTGGAATACCTTGGCACAGATACGCAGTATTTT. It yields the protein CASSLEYLGTDTQYF.

In DNA form, the CDR3 reads TGTGCCAGCAGTTGGGCGGGCCCCCACGACGAGCAGTACTTC. Its translation: CASSWAGPHDEQYF. The V and J genes are TRBV28 and TRBJ2-7; D is perhaps TRBD2 (5 bases). The CDR3 spans 14 residues. V dropped 4 bases and J dropped 5 bases, with 15 bases sitting between them. Germline V gives CDR1 MDHEN, CDR2 SYDVKM.

By proportion, this clonotype is large. The CDR3 nucleotides read TGTGCCAGCAGCTTTGAGGGGGCAATGGATACGCAGTATTTT. Its protein product is CASSFEGAMDTQYF. This chain joins TRBV7-6 and TRBJ2-3; TRBD1 matches at 7 bases. The CDR3 is 14 amino acids. Germline trimming cut 3 bases from V and 6 bases from J; bases unmatched to any gene: 6. Germline CDR1 reads SGHVS; CDR2 reads FNYEAQ.

With respect to this clonotype: Germline is not matched at one junction end, which may reflect a read error. CDR3 nucleotides: TGCAACGTTGCCAGGTCTTCCTACGAGCAGTACTTC. Amino acids: CNVARSSYEQYF. The gene calls are TRBV29-1 and TRBJ2-7; D gene ambiguous. Germline CDR1 is SQVTM and CDR2 is ANQGSEA. The CDR3 consists of 12 residues.

This sequence joins TRBV29-1 and TRBJ2-7; D not certain. The CDR3 extends over 11 amino acids. Per the germline V gene, CDR1 is SQVTM and CDR2 is ANQGSEA. V shed 0 bases and J shed 6 bases, with 6 bases lying between them. In DNA, the CDR3 is TGCAGCGTTGAAGATCTATCCGAGCAGTACTTC. It yields the protein CSVEDLSEQYF.

The chain carries TRBV27 and TRBJ1-5, with a weak D call TRBD1 (6 bases). V lost 8 bases and J 1 base, leaving 6 bases between the germline ends. Looked up from germline, CDR1 is MNHEY and CDR2 is SMNVEV (reference sequence). CDR3 length: 12 amino acids. The DNA of the CDR3 is TGTGCCAGCGGGACAAGCAATCAGCCCCAGCATTTT. Translated: CASGTSNQPQHF.

A few counts support this clonotype. V and J are TRBV7-3 and TRBJ2-1; a possible D gene is TRBD2 (5 bases). V lost 2 bases and J lost 6, with 8 bases in between. The CDR3 totals 13 residues. Germline lookup yields CDR1 SGHTA and CDR2 FQGTGA. The CDR3 coding sequence is TGTGCCAGCAGCTTATCCAGCGGCAATGAGCAGTTCTTC. Its translation: CASSLSSGNEQFF.

V gene TRBV29-1 combines with J gene TRBJ2-1, with a possible D match to TRBD1 (6 bases). The germline CDR1 and CDR2 sequences are SQVTM and ANQGSEA. The V and J ends lost 5 bases and 2 bases respectively, with 10 bases between them. This CDR3 contains 13 residues. The CDR3 protein is CSVRGGTYNEQFF. The CDR3 DNA is TGCAGCGTTCGTGGGGGCACCTACAATGAGCAGTTCTTC.

This clonotype was picked up a small number of times. The V call is TRBV4-3, the J call TRBJ2-3, with TRBD2 as a possible D gene (6 bases). V lost 7 bases to trimming and J lost 2 bases, with 13 bases between them. In germline, CDR1 is LGHNA, CDR2 YSLEER. The CDR3 loop spans 14 amino acids. The CDR3 reads CASTPTSNTDTQYF. CDR3 sequence (DNA): TGCGCCAGCACCCCAACTAGCAACACAGATACGCAGTATTTT.

The rearrangement uses TRBV2 and TRBJ2-5; 9 nucleotides agree with TRBD1. The V gene end was trimmed by 5 bases and the J gene end by 11 bases; junction bases not matched to a gene: 15. The CDR3 length is 15 residues. Germline assignment: CDR1 SNHLY and CDR2 FYNNEI. CDR3 sequence: CASSKKDRGRGEQYF. The CDR3 DNA reads TGTGCCAGCAGTAAAAAGGACAGGGGAAGGGGAGAGCAGTACTTC.

Details on this clonotype: Because the CDR3 is missing its conserved closing phenylalanine or tryptophan, this is likely a read error. The rearrangement joins TRBV2 to TRBJ2-4; 11 bases line up with TRBD1. Near its end, the DNA agrees better with TRBJ2-7, so the J call may be wrong. Germline CDR1 is SNHLY and CDR2 is FYNNEI. This CDR3 contains 15 residues. The CDR3 nucleotides are TGTGCCAGCAGGCCGCCCGGGACAGGGGGCTACGAGCAGTACCTC. Its protein is CASRPPGTGGYEQYL.